The rows below give T cell receptor beta chains drawn from one sample of a study of blood T cell repertoires in COVID-19. Assay used: immunoSEQ multiplex PCR; TCRdb lists only in-frame clones, some missing. Of some 150,000 clones detected, 79% appear once; the ten largest clones hold 4% to 5%. What was sequenced was peripheral blood. These receptors were taken from an older woman with COVID-19, enrolled during active disease. Each CDR3 is given with its conserved first and last residue. D genes are given only for firm matches. Some rows have no size entry. The others give once, few or many, or a class for an expanded clone.

cdr3_nt: TGTGCCAGCAGCCTCGGACAGGGTACTGGAAACACCATATATTTT
cdr3_aa: CASSLGQGTGNTIYF
d_call: TRBD1
v_call: TRBV28
j_call: TRBJ1-3
clone_size: -

cdr3_nt: TGTGCCAGCAGTTCCGGGACTTTAGGCTACGAGCAGTACTTC
cdr3_aa: CASSSGTLGYEQYF
d_call: -
v_call: TRBV28
j_call: TRBJ2-7
clone_size: few

cdr3_nt: TGTGCCAGCAGCCAGAGCGGGCCCGGCGGCGTTGAAGCTTTCTTT
cdr3_aa: CASSQSGPGGVEAFF
d_call: -
v_call: TRBV3-1/TRBV3-2
j_call: TRBJ1-1
clone_size: -

cdr3_nt: TGTGCCAGCAGCGATAGTATGAACAGCTTGGGCTACGAGCAGTACTTC
cdr3_aa: CASSDSMNSLGYEQYF
d_call: -
v_call: TRBV11-1
j_call: TRBJ2-7
clone_size: few

cdr3_nt: TGTGCCAGTAGTATTATCCAGACAGGGACCTCTGAAGCTTTCTTT
cdr3_aa: CASSIIQTGTSEAFF
d_call: TRBD1
v_call: TRBV19
j_call: TRBJ1-1
clone_size: few

cdr3_nt: TGTGCCACCTCCCCGGGGGGCACAGATACGCAGTATTTT
cdr3_aa: CATSPGGTDTQYF
d_call: -
v_call: TRBV7-2
j_call: TRBJ2-3
clone_size: -

cdr3_nt: TGTGCCAGCAGCTCGCTGGGGCACTATGGCTACACCTTC
cdr3_aa: CASSSLGHYGYTF
d_call: -
v_call: TRBV7-9
j_call: TRBJ1-2
clone_size: -

cdr3_nt: TGTGCCAGCAGTTTATGGCAGAACACTGAAGCTTTCTTT
cdr3_aa: CASSLWQNTEAFF
d_call: -
v_call: TRBV12-3/TRBV12-4
j_call: TRBJ1-1
clone_size: -

cdr3_nt: TGTGCCAGCAGTTTCCCCCGGGACAGCAGCCTGCAGTATTTT
cdr3_aa: CASSFPRDSSLQYF
d_call: TRBD1
v_call: TRBV28
j_call: TRBJ2-3
clone_size: -

cdr3_nt: TGTGCCAGCAGTTACGACAAGGGGAATGGCTACACCTTC
cdr3_aa: CASSYDKGNGYTF
d_call: -
v_call: TRBV6-2/TRBV6-3
j_call: TRBJ1-2
clone_size: -

cdr3_nt: TGTGCCAGCAGTCAACGGGGGGGCGTAGAGGATACGCAGTATTTT
cdr3_aa: CASSQRGGVEDTQYF
d_call: TRBD2
v_call: TRBV6-5
j_call: TRBJ2-3
clone_size: -

cdr3_nt: TGTGCCAGCAGCCCCGGACTAGCGGGGGGGCGGGGCTACGAGCAGTACTTC
cdr3_aa: CASSPGLAGGRGYEQYF
d_call: TRBD2
v_call: TRBV9
j_call: TRBJ2-7
clone_size: once

cdr3_nt: TGTGCCAGTAGCCCCGTGACGGGACAGGGGGCCCCTGGGGGCGAGCAGTACTTC
cdr3_aa: CASSPVTGQGAPGGEQYF
d_call: TRBD1
v_call: TRBV19
j_call: TRBJ2-7
clone_size: once

cdr3_nt: TGTGCCAGCGGGACAGGGGCGAATACTGAAGCTTTCTTT
cdr3_aa: CASGTGANTEAFF
d_call: TRBD1
v_call: TRBV9
j_call: TRBJ1-1
clone_size: -

cdr3_nt: TGTGCCAGCAGTACTTTCGGGACCAACGTCCTGACTTTC
cdr3_aa: CASSTFGTNVLTF
d_call: -
v_call: TRBV5-6
j_call: TRBJ2-6
clone_size: -

cdr3_nt: TGCAGTGCTAGTTTAGTGGGGGGGGCCTCCGGCGAGCAGTTCTTC
cdr3_aa: CSASLVGGASGEQFF
d_call: -
v_call: TRBV20-1
j_call: TRBJ2-1
clone_size: -

cdr3_nt: TGCAGTGTCGGGTCCTACGAGCAGTACTTC
cdr3_aa: CSVGSYEQYF
d_call: -
v_call: TRBV20-1
j_call: TRBJ2-7
clone_size: -

cdr3_nt: TGTGCCAGCAGCCGTAGCGGGGGGTCAGAGACCCAGTACTTC
cdr3_aa: CASSRSGGSETQYF
d_call: TRBD2
v_call: TRBV6-5
j_call: TRBJ2-5
clone_size: once

cdr3_nt: TGTGCCAGCAGTGAATCGGGGACACGGGGCTACACCTTC
cdr3_aa: CASSESGTRGYTF
d_call: -
v_call: TRBV6-1
j_call: TRBJ1-2
clone_size: -

cdr3_nt: TGCAGCCCCTTCGGGGTCGGGGCTGAAGCTTTCTTT
cdr3_aa: CSPFGVGAEAFF
d_call: -
v_call: TRBV29-1
j_call: TRBJ1-1
clone_size: -

cdr3_nt: TGCAGCGTTGTAGATCTCGGGAGTAATGGCTACACCTTC
cdr3_aa: CSVVDLGSNGYTF
d_call: -
v_call: TRBV29-1
j_call: TRBJ1-2
clone_size: -

cdr3_nt: TGTGCCAGCAGCCCCGGGAGAAACACCATATATTTT
cdr3_aa: CASSPGRNTIYF
d_call: -
v_call: TRBV6-6
j_call: TRBJ1-3
clone_size: -

cdr3_nt: TGCGCCAGCAGCTGGGGGACAGTTGCAACTAATGAAAAACTGTTTTTT
cdr3_aa: CASSWGTVATNEKLFF
d_call: TRBD1
v_call: TRBV5-1
j_call: TRBJ1-4
clone_size: -

cdr3_nt: TGTGCCTGGAGTGTACGATGGACAGGGGGCGCAAAGGTCCACAATGAGCAGTTCTTC
cdr3_aa: CAWSVRWTGGAKVHNEQFF
d_call: TRBD1
v_call: TRBV30
j_call: TRBJ2-1
clone_size: -

cdr3_nt: TGTGCCATCCGAGGACAGGGGTTGGAGACCCAGTACTTC
cdr3_aa: CAIRGQGLETQYF
d_call: TRBD1
v_call: TRBV10-3
j_call: TRBJ2-5
clone_size: few

cdr3_nt: TGTGCCAGTAGTACACCACGGACTAGCGGGCCCGGGGAGCTGTTTTTT
cdr3_aa: CASSTPRTSGPGELFF
d_call: TRBD2
v_call: TRBV19
j_call: TRBJ2-2
clone_size: -

cdr3_nt: TGTGCCAGCAGTGAACAGGCGATGCCTAATTCACCCCTCCACTTT
cdr3_aa: CASSEQAMPNSPLHF
d_call: -
v_call: TRBV6-4
j_call: TRBJ1-6
clone_size: -

cdr3_nt: TGTGCCAGCAGTCCTACTGAGCGGAGTGCCACTGAAGCTTTCTTT
cdr3_aa: CASSPTERSATEAFF
d_call: -
v_call: TRBV6-5
j_call: TRBJ1-1
clone_size: -

cdr3_nt: TGTGCCAGCAGCCTCCTGACAGGGGGCTTCCTCGAGCAGTACTTC
cdr3_aa: CASSLLTGGFLEQYF
d_call: TRBD1
v_call: TRBV14
j_call: TRBJ2-7
clone_size: -

cdr3_nt: TGTGCCAGTAGTATCGGGGCTAGCGGGAGCACAGATACGCAGTATTTT
cdr3_aa: CASSIGASGSTDTQYF
d_call: TRBD2
v_call: TRBV19
j_call: TRBJ2-3
clone_size: -

cdr3_nt: TGCGCCAGCAGCTTACAGGGGGCGGGCACAGATACGCAGTATTTT
cdr3_aa: CASSLQGAGTDTQYF
d_call: TRBD1
v_call: TRBV5-1
j_call: TRBJ2-3
clone_size: -